The subject of this entry is one T cell receptor beta chain. The repertoire was sequenced with immunoSEQ multiplex PCR; TCRdb's copy has only in-frame clones and lacks some. The table has 130,000 to 150,000 clones, 80% to 90% seen once. The data derive from a study of control samples from healthy donors and cancer patients. CDR1 SGHDN and CDR2 FVKESK come from the germline V gene. V was pared by 1 base and J by 10 bases, with 8 bases of the junction left unmatched. This CDR3 region has 14 residues. The TCR comes from a woman between 25 and 40 years old in good health. The sample taken for sequencing was blood. The chain recombines TRBV14 with TRBJ1-1, with 8 bases fitting TRBD1. The CDR3 spells CASSQGTGPLAAFF. CDR3 DNA sequence: TGTGCCAGCAGCCAAGGGACAGGGCCTTTGGCAGCTTTCTTT.